This passage covers 27 T cell receptor beta chains from one sample sequenced in a study of regulatory T cells in long-lasting Graves disease. Time point given: newly diagnosed GD, antithyroid drugs for less than 3 months. PBMCs provided the RNA from which the TCR library was made. To make TCR beta libraries, researchers used iRepertoire HTBI primers and Arm-PCR of CDR3 regions. TCRdb recomputed calls from the multiplex PCR reads with MiXCR, one row per CDR3 protein. The table includes 400,000 to 500,000 distinct CDR3 sequences, 13% to 15% detected once. This same sample was also part of a study on T cells in Graves' hyperthyroidism and ophthalmopathy.

Sample: peripheral blood mononuclear cells (PBMCs), taken at new diagnosis, from a patient treated with antithyroid drugs. The receptors shown here come from a woman between 50 and 59 years old with Graves disease.

This clonotype was found many times. The genes are TRBV28 and TRBJ2-2; D remains ambiguous. Trimming pared 3 bases from V and 1 base from J, leaving 9 bases between. CDR3 length: 15 amino acids. The germline CDR1 and CDR2 sequences are MDHEN and SYDVKM. The CDR3 nucleotides are TGTGCCAGCAGTTTGCCCCTCGGGAACACCGGGGAGCTGTTTTTT. Its protein product is CASSLPLGNTGELFF.

This sequence joins TRBV4-1 and TRBJ2-7; 11 nucleotides line up with TRBD2. Germline CDR1 MGHRA, CDR2 YSYEKL. Trimming took 6 bases from V and 2 from J; bases not matched to a gene: 18. The CDR3 totals 19 residues. The CDR3 nucleotides are TGCGCCAGCAGTCCTACGACTAGCGGGAAAATTCCCATCACCTACGAGCAGTACTTC. It yields the protein CASSPTTSGKIPITYEQYF.

This clonotype showed up many times. V is TRBV6-2 or TRBV6-3 and J is TRBJ2-1; the match to TRBD2 covers 13 bases. This CDR3 is built from 16 residues. V was pared by 0 bases and J by 7 bases, with 3 bases of the junction left unmatched. The germline CDR1 and CDR2 sequences are MNHEY and SVGEGT. The chain's CDR3 is CASSYSRLAGGNEQFF. CDR3 sequence (DNA): TGTGCCAGCAGTTACTCGAGACTAGCGGGAGGAAATGAGCAGTTCTTC.

This clonotype was observed a few times. This chain uses TRBV9 with TRBJ2-4; no firm D call. Between the trimmed V and J ends, which lost 0 bases and 3 bases, there was a span of 10 bases. Per the germline V gene, CDR1 is SGDLS and CDR2 is YYNGEE. This CDR3 contains 15 residues. CDR3 in DNA: TGTGCCAGCAGCGTAGGAGGCCTGGACAAAAACATTCAGTACTTC. This translates into CASSVGGLDKNIQYF.

Many counts were recorded for this clonotype. This chain joins TRBV7-9 and TRBJ2-2; TRBD2 is a possible D gene (5 bases). Germline V gives CDR1 SEHNR, CDR2 FQNEAQ (reference sequence). V was cut by 3 bases and J by 5 bases, with 10 bases left in between. The CDR3 spans 14 residues. The CDR3 DNA reads TGTGCCAGCAGCTTCGTGGGAGTTACCGGGGAGCTGTTTTTT. Translating it yields CASSFVGVTGELFF.

There are many counts of this clonotype. V and J are TRBV7-9 and TRBJ2-2, with D tentatively TRBD2 (6 bases). Germline CDR1 is SEHNR and CDR2 is FQNEAQ (reference sequence). V gave up 5 bases and J gave up 2 bases, with 15 bases separating them. CDR3 length equals 16 residues. The CDR3 loop is CASSVGSGPNTGELFF. The CDR3 DNA follows: TGTGCCAGCAGCGTAGGCAGCGGGCCAAACACCGGGGAGCTGTTTTTT.

CDR3 DNA: TGTGCCAGCACGATCACCCAGGGTCTTGATGGCTACACCTTC. Its translation: CASTITQGLDGYTF. This rearrangement joins TRBV7-9 to TRBJ1-2; tentatively, D is TRBD1 (5 bases). CDR1 is SEHNR and CDR2 is FQNEAQ in the germline V gene (reference sequence). CDR3 length: 14 residues. The V end lost 7 bases, the J end lost 6 bases, and 18 bases lay between the germline ends.

This clonotype has a count of ten or more. DNA for the CDR3: TGCAGTGCTAGAGATCCTTACCAGGGTAACATTCAGTACTTC. It is translated as CSARDPYQGNIQYF. The chain uses TRBV20-1 and TRBJ2-4, with a weak D call TRBD1 (5 bases). With 0 bases removed from V and 7 bases from J, the gap between germline ends came to 13 bases. Germline values: CDR1 DFQATT, CDR2 SNEGSKA (reference sequence). The CDR3 length is 14 residues.

This rearrangement joins TRBV10-3 to TRBJ2-1; D remains unclear. The germline V gene has CDR1 ENHRY and CDR2 SYGVKD. The CDR3 is 13 amino acids. The V gene lost 2 bases and the J gene lost 7 bases, with 9 bases spanning the gap. The CDR3 sequence: CAISEVERNEQFF. CDR3 DNA sequence: TGTGCCATCAGTGAGGTTGAGCGAAATGAGCAGTTCTTC.

Written as DNA, the CDR3 is TGTGCCAGCAGCCAAGAATTGTTGAACTACCCGAACACCGGGGAGCTGTTTTTT. This translates into CASSQELLNYPNTGELFF. This rearrangement joins TRBV3-1 to TRBJ2-2; D ambiguous. Germline V CDR1 and CDR2: LGHDT, YNNKEL (reference sequence). V gave up 0 bases and J gave up 0 bases, with 14 bases separating them. CDR3 length: 18 amino acids. Using reference TRBV3-1 and TRBJ2-2 for the parts outside the CDR3, the full variable domain is DTAVSQTPKYLVTQMGNDKSIKCEQNLGHDTMYWYKQDSKKFLKIMFSYNNKELIINETVPNRFSPKSPDKAHLNLHINSLELGDSAVYFCASSQELLNYPNTGELFFGEGSRLTVL.

This clonotype has at least ten counts. The chain uses TRBV5-6 and TRBJ2-1; TRBD2 aligns across 7 bases. This CDR3 has 15 amino acids. The germline V gene has CDR1 SGHDT and CDR2 YYEEEE. V gave up 4 bases and J gave up 3 bases; unmatched junction bases: 7. The DNA of the CDR3 is TGTGCCAGCAGCGTAGGGCTAGCGGACTACAATGAGCAGTTCTTC. Translated: CASSVGLADYNEQFF.

There are a few counts of this clonotype. The V and J genes are TRBV6-9 and TRBJ1-4; TRBD1 agrees at 8 bases. Per the germline V gene, CDR1 is MNHGY and CDR2 is SVAAGI. The CDR3 extends over 15 amino acids. V shed 3 bases and J 6 bases; nucleotides not matched to a gene: 6. CDR3 sequence: CASSYTGTGYEKLFF. Written as DNA, the CDR3 is TGTGCCAGCAGTTACACCGGGACAGGTTATGAAAAACTGTTTTTT.

DNA of the CDR3: TGTGCCAGCAGTTACCCAAGAAACACGGTCATGAACACTGAAGCTTTCTTT. Translated, it gives CASSYPRNTVMNTEAFF. The chain combines TRBV6-2 or TRBV6-3 with TRBJ1-1, with D unclear. This CDR3 has 17 residues. V lost 2 bases and J lost 0, with 16 bases in between. CDR1 and CDR2 from the germline V gene are MNHEY and SVGEGT.

At least ten counts were recorded for this clonotype. The chain employs TRBV27 and TRBJ2-3; 10 bases align to TRBD2. CDR1 is MNHEY and CDR2 is SMNVEV in the germline V gene (reference sequence). J was trimmed by 1 base and V by 2 bases; bases with no gene match: 6. The length of the CDR3 is 17 residues. The CDR3 nucleotides read TGTGCCAGCAGTTTAGAATCCGGGACTAGCGGCACAGATACGCAGTATTTT. Residues: CASSLESGTSGTDTQYF.

In its sample, this clonotype was seen a few times. This chain links TRBV7-9 with TRBJ2-5, with TRBD2 identical over 9 bases. CDR3 length: 15 residues. From germline, CDR1 is SEHNR and CDR2 FQNEAQ (reference sequence). Losses at the gene ends were 0 bases for V and 3 bases for J; bases not matched to a gene: 2. CDR3 sequence (DNA): TGTGCCAGCAGCTTAGCAGCGGGAGGAGAAGAGACCCAGTACTTC. Protein: CASSLAAGGEETQYF.

This clonotype was found many times. CDR3 protein: CATSGHTGELFF. The CDR3 region has the DNA TGCGCCACCTCGGGACACACCGGGGAGCTGTTTTTT. The chain recombines TRBV10-1 with TRBJ2-2, with D perhaps matching TRBD1 or TRBD2 (5 bases each). The CDR3 has 12 amino acids. Trimming removed 10 bases at V and 3 bases at J, with 9 bases between. CDR1 WNHNN and CDR2 SYGVQD come from the germline V gene (reference sequence).

This clonotype was seen at least ten times. The chain recombines TRBV13 with TRBJ2-7; 9 positions match TRBD2. Unmatched junction bases numbered 8, after V lost 4 bases and J lost 4 bases. This CDR3 contains 15 residues. In germline, CDR1 is PRHDT, CDR2 FYEKMQ (reference sequence). The CDR3 coding sequence is TGTGCCAGCAGCTCCTTAGCGGGAGCGGGTTACGAGCAGTACTTC. This translates into CASSSLAGAGYEQYF. The full variable domain, rest sourced from reference TRBV13 and TRBJ2-7, is AAGVIQSPRHLIKEKRETATLKCYPIPRHDTVYWYQQGPGQDPQFLISFYEKMQSDKGSIPDRFSAQQFSDYHSELNMSSLELGDSALYFCASSSLAGAGYEQYFGPGTRLTVT.

This clonotype has a handful of counts. Germline is not matched at one junction end, which may reflect a read error. The rearrangement uses TRBV3-1 and TRBJ2-1, with a tentative D call TRBD1 (5 bases). From germline, CDR1 is LGHDT and CDR2 YNNKEL (reference sequence). This CDR3 is 15 amino acids long. The CDR3 DNA sequence: TGTGCCAGCAGCCAAGTCCCAGGGTCCTGCAATGAGCAGTTCTTC. Protein sequence: CASSQVPGSCNEQFF.

The V and J genes are TRBV5-1 and TRBJ2-1, with D unresolved. Trimming cost V 5 bases and J 3 bases, with 12 bases left between them. CDR1 and CDR2 (germline): SGHRS, YFSETQ. The CDR3 is 14 amino acids. CDR3 in DNA: TGCGCCAGCAGAGGTGAAGTGTTCTACAATGAGCAGTTCTTC. This translates into CASRGEVFYNEQFF.

The chain joins TRBV30 to TRBJ2-3; 7 bases fit TRBD2. The CDR3 is 16 amino acids. Trimming removed 3 bases from V and 7 bases from J; junction bases left unmatched: 16. Germline V gives CDR1 GTSNPN, CDR2 SVGIG (reference sequence). As DNA, the CDR3 is TGTGCCTGGAGCCTAGGACGAGGGGCGGGAGTAAATACGCAGTATTTT. Its protein is CAWSLGRGAGVNTQYF.

In its sample, this clonotype was seen a few times. The chain is built from TRBV28 and TRBJ1-4, with D maybe TRBD1 (5 bases). The CDR3 runs to 12 residues. The V end lost 6 bases, the J end lost 8 bases, and 10 bases lay between the germline ends. The V gene's germline CDR1 is MDHEN and CDR2 SYDVKM. The CDR3: CASSTGPEKLFF. CDR3 coding DNA: TGTGCCAGCAGCACAGGTCCCGAAAAACTGTTTTTT.

This clonotype was counted many times. The chain carries TRBV7-9 and TRBJ2-3; 7 positions agree with TRBD1. Trimming took 5 bases from V and 7 from J; bases not matched to a gene: 15. This CDR3 region has 16 residues. CDR1 and CDR2 from the germline V gene are SEHNR and FQNEAQ (reference sequence). The CDR3 DNA sequence: TGTGCCAGCAGCCACACCCCTACAGGGGAAGCAAATACGCAGTATTTT. Its translation: CASSHTPTGEANTQYF.

This clonotype was seen repeatedly, ten times or more. This chain uses TRBV7-9 with TRBJ1-5; D remains unclear. Germline V gene lookup returns CDR1 SEHNR and CDR2 FQNEAQ (reference sequence). V lost 1 base and J lost 7, with 5 bases in between. This CDR3 contains 12 residues. CDR3 coding DNA: TGTGCCAGCAGCTTAGAGAGGCAGCCCCAGCATTTT. It yields the protein CASSLERQPQHF.

J is TRBJ2-1 and V is TRBV6-1; TRBD1 matches at 11 bases. Per the germline V gene, CDR1 is MNHNS and CDR2 is SASEGT. CDR3 size: 16 residues. V shed 10 bases, J shed 4 bases, and the junction held 12 bases outside the gene matches. The CDR3 DNA reads TGTGCCACAGACGAGACCGGGACAGGGGGTTACAATGAGCAGTTCTTC. It yields the protein CATDETGTGGYNEQFF.

The chain has TRBV20-1 and TRBJ1-5; D might be TRBD1 (6 bases). The CDR3 has 16 amino acids. V was shortened by 6 bases and J by 0 bases, with 18 bases between the two germline ends. Germline loops: CDR1 DFQATT, CDR2 SNEGSKA (reference sequence). DNA of the CDR3: TGCAGTGCCAGGACAGAGGTGAGCTATAGCAATCAGCCCCAGCATTTT. Its translation: CSARTEVSYSNQPQHF.

The genes are TRBV7-2 and TRBJ2-7; TRBD1 matches 9 bases. This CDR3 spans 15 amino acids. Trimming removed 5 bases from V and 3 bases from J; junction bases left unmatched: 8. Germline V CDR1 and CDR2: SGHTA, FQGNSA. CDR3 sequence: CASSLGDRDVYEQYF. The DNA for the CDR3 is TGTGCCAGCAGCCTAGGGGACAGGGACGTCTACGAGCAGTACTTC. Together with reference TRBV7-2 and TRBJ2-7, the CDR3 gives the full variable domain: GAGVSQSPSNKVTEKGKDVELRCDPISGHTALYWYRQSLGQGLEFLIYFQGNSAPDKSGLPSDRFSAERTGGSVSTLTIQRTQQEDSAVYLCASSLGDRDVYEQYFGPGTRLTVT.

This clonotype was seen more than once but under ten times. In DNA, the CDR3 is TGCGCCAGCAACCCTCAGGGTATGAACACTGAAGCTTTCTTT. Amino acid sequence: CASNPQGMNTEAFF. The rearrangement links TRBV5-1 to TRBJ1-1, with a possible D match to TRBD1 (5 bases). This CDR3 is 14 amino acids long. In germline, CDR1 is SGHRS, CDR2 YFSETQ. V was shortened by 6 bases and J by 0 bases, with 12 bases between the two germline ends.